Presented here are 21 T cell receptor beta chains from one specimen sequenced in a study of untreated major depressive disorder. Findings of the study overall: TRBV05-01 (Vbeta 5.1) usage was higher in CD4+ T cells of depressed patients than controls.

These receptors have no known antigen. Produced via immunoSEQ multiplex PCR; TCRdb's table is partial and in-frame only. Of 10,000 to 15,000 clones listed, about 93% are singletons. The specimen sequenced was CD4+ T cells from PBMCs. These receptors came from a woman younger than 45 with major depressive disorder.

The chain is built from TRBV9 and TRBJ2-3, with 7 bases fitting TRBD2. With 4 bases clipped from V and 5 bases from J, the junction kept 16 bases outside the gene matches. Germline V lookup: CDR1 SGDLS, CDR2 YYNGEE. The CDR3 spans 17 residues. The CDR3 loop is CASSPRPREGWGDTQYF. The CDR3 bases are TGTGCCAGCAGCCCGAGACCGAGGGAGGGGTGGGGAGATACGCAGTATTTT.

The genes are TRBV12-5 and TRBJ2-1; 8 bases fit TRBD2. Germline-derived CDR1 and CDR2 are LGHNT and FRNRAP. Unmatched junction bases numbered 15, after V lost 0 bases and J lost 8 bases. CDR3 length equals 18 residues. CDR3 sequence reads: CASGLVRVGRANMYEQFF. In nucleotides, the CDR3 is TGTGCTAGTGGTTTGGTACGCGTCGGGAGGGCCAATATGTATGAGCAGTTCTTC.

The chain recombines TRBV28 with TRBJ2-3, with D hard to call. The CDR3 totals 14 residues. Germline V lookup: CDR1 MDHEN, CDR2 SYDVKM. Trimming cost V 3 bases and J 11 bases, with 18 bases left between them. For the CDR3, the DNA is TGTGCCAGCAGTTTCTTGGCCCAAGGAAAATGGCAGTATTTT. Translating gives CASSFLAQGKWQYF.

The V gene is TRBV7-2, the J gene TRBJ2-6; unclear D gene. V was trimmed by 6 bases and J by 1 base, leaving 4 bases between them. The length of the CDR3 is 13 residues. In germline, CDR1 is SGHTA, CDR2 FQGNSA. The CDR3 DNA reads TGTGCCAGCAGTCATTCTGGGGCCAACGTCCTGACTTTC. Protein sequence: CASSHSGANVLTF.

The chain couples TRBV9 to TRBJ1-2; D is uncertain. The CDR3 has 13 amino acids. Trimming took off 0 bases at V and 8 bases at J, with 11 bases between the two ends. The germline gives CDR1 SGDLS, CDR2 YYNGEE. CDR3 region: CASSVETNGGYTF. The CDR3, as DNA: TGTGCCAGCAGCGTAGAAACAAACGGGGGCTACACCTTC. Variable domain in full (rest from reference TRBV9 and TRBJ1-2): DSGVTQTPKHLITATGQRVTLRCSPRSGDLSVYWYQQSLDQGLQFLIQYYNGEERAKGNILERFSAQQFPDLHSELNLSSLELGDSALYFCASSVETNGGYTFGSGTRLTVV.

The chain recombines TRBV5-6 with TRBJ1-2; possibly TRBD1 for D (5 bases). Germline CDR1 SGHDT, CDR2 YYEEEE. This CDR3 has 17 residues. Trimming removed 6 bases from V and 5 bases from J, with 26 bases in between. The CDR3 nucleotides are TGTGCCAGCATCCAAGAAGTGAGGACAAGTTCCCTTTATGGCTACACCTTC. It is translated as CASIQEVRTSSLYGYTF.

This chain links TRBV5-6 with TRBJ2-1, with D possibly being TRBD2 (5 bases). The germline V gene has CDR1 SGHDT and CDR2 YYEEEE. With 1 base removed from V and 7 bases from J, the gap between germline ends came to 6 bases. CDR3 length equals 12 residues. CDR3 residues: CASSLPGNEQFF. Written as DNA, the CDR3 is TGTGCCAGCAGCTTGCCGGGGAATGAGCAGTTCTTC.

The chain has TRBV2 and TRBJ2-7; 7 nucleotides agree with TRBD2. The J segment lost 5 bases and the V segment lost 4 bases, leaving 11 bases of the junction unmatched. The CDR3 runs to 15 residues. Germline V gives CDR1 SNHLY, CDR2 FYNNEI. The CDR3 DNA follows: TGTGCCAGCAGTGTCGGCGGGAGTATGACACACGAGCAGTACTTC. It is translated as CASSVGGSMTHEQYF.

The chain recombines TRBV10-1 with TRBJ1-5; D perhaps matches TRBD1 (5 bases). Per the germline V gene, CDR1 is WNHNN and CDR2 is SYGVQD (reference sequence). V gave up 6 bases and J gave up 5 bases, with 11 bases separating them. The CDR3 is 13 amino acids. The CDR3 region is CASRDKPYQPQHF. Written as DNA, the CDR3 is TGCGCCAGCAGGGACAAGCCCTATCAGCCCCAGCATTTT.

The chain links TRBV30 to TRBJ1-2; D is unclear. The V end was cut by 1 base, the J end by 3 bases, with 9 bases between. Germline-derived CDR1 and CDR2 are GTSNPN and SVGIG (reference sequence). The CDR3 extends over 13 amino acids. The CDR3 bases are TGTGCCTGGAGTGCGGGTTTCTACTATGGCTACACCTTC. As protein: CAWSAGFYYGYTF.

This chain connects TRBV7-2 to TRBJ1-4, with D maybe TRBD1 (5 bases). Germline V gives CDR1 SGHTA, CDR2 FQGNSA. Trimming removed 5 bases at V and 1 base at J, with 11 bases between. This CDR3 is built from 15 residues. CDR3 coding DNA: TGTGCCAGCAGCCTACGGGGCCGAACTAATGAAAAACTGTTTTTT. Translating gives CASSLRGRTNEKLFF.

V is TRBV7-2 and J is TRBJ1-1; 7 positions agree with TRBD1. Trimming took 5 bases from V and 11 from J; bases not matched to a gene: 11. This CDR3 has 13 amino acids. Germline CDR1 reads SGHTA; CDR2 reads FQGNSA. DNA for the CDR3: TGTGCCAGCAGCCCCCACCCGGGACAGTTGGCTTTCTTT. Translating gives CASSPHPGQLAFF. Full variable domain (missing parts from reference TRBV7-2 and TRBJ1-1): GAGVSQSPSNKVTEKGKDVELRCDPISGHTALYWYRQSLGQGLEFLIYFQGNSAPDKSGLPSDRFSAERTGGSVSTLTIQRTQQEDSAVYLCASSPHPGQLAFFGQGTRLTVV.

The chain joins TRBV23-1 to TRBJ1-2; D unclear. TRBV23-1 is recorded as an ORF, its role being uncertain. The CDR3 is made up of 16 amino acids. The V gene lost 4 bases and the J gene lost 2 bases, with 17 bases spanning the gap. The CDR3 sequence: CASSPTHLNLNYGYTF. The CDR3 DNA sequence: TGCGCCAGCAGTCCGACCCACCTTAACTTAAACTATGGCTACACCTTC.

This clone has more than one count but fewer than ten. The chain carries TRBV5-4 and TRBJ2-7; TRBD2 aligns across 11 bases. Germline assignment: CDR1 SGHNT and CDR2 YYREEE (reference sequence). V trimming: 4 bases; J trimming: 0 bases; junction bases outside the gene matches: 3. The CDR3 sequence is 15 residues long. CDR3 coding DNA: TGTGCCAGCAGCCGACTAGCGGGAAGCTCCTACGAGCAGTACTTC. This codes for CASSRLAGSSYEQYF.

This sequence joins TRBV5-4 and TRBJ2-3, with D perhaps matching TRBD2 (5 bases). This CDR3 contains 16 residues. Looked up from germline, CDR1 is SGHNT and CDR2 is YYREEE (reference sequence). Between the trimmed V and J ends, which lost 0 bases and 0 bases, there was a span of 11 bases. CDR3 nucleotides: TGTGCCAGCAGCTTGGGACGGGGAACTAGCACAGATACGCAGTATTTT. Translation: CASSLGRGTSTDTQYF. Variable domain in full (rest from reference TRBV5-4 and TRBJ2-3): ETGVTQSPTHLIKTRGQQVTLRCSSQSGHNTVSWYQQALGQGPQFIFQYYREEENGRGNFPPRFSGLQFPNYSSELNVNALELDDSALYLCASSLGRGTSTDTQYFGPGTRLTVL.

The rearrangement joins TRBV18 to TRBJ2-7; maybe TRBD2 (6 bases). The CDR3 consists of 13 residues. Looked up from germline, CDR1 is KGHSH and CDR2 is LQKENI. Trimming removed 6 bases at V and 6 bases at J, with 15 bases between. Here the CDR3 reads CASSRELVGEQYF. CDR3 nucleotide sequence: TGTGCCAGCTCTCGGGAGCTTGTAGGCGAGCAGTACTTC. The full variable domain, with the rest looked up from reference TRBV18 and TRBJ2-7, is NAGVMQNPRHLVRRRGQEARLRCSPMKGHSHVYWYRQLPEEGLKFMVYLQKENIIDESGMPKERFSAEFPKEGPSILRIQQVVRGDSAAYFCASSRELVGEQYFGPGTRLTVT.

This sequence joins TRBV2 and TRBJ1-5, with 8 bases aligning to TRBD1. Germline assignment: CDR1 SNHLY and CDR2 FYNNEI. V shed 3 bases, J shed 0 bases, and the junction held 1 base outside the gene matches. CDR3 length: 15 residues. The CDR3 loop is CASSDQGASNQPQHF. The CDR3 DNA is TGTGCCAGCAGTGACCAGGGGGCTAGCAATCAGCCCCAGCATTTT.

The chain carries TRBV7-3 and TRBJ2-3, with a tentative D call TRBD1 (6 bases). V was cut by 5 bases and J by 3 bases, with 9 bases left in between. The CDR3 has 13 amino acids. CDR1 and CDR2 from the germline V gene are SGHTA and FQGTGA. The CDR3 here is CASSRDRTDTQYF. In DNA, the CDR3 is TGTGCCAGCAGCCGAGACAGGACAGATACGCAGTATTTT.

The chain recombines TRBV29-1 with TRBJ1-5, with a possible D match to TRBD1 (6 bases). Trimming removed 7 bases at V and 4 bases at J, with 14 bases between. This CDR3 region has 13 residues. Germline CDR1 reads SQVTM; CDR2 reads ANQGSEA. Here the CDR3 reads CSAKDSFNQPQHF. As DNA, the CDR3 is TGCAGCGCGAAGGACAGTTTTAATCAGCCCCAGCATTTT. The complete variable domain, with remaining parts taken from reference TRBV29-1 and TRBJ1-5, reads SAVISQKPSRDICQRGTSLTIQCQVDSQVTMMFWYRQQPGQSLTLIATANQGSEATYESGFVIDKFPISRPNLTFSTLTVSNMSPEDSSIYLCSAKDSFNQPQHFGDGTRLSIL.

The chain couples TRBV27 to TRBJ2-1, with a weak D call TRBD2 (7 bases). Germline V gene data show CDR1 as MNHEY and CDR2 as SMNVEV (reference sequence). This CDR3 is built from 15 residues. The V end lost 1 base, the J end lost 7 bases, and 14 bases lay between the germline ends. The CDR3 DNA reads TGTGCCAGCAGTTTATTAGGAAGGGGGGGGAATGAGCAGTTCTTC. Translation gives CASSLLGRGGNEQFF.

CDR3 sequence reads: CATKTSGTTGELFF. The CDR3 DNA follows: TGTGCCACGAAGACTAGCGGGACCACCGGGGAGCTGTTTTTT. The chain links TRBV15 to TRBJ2-2; 11 bases are a match to TRBD2. V was clipped by 9 bases and J by 4 bases; unmatched bases: 4. Per germline, CDR1 LNHNV and CDR2 YYDKDF (reference sequence). The CDR3 runs to 14 residues.